This T cell receptor (beta chain) was identified in a study of control samples from healthy donors and cancer patients. This CDR3 spans 12 amino acids. Germline CDR1 is MNHNS and CDR2 is SASEGT. V was pared by 3 bases and J by 5 bases, with 8 bases between. Here immunoSEQ multiplex PCR was the method, and the copy in TCRdb shows in-frame clones only, minus some. The table records some 90,000 clones, 70% to 90% of them present only once. The chain links TRBV6-1 to TRBJ2-7; D gene ambiguous. This TCR derives from an older woman in good health. The sample comprised blood. CDR3 in amino acids: CASSDIRDEQYF. The CDR3 DNA reads as TGTGCCAGCAGTGATATTCGCGACGAGCAGTACTTC.